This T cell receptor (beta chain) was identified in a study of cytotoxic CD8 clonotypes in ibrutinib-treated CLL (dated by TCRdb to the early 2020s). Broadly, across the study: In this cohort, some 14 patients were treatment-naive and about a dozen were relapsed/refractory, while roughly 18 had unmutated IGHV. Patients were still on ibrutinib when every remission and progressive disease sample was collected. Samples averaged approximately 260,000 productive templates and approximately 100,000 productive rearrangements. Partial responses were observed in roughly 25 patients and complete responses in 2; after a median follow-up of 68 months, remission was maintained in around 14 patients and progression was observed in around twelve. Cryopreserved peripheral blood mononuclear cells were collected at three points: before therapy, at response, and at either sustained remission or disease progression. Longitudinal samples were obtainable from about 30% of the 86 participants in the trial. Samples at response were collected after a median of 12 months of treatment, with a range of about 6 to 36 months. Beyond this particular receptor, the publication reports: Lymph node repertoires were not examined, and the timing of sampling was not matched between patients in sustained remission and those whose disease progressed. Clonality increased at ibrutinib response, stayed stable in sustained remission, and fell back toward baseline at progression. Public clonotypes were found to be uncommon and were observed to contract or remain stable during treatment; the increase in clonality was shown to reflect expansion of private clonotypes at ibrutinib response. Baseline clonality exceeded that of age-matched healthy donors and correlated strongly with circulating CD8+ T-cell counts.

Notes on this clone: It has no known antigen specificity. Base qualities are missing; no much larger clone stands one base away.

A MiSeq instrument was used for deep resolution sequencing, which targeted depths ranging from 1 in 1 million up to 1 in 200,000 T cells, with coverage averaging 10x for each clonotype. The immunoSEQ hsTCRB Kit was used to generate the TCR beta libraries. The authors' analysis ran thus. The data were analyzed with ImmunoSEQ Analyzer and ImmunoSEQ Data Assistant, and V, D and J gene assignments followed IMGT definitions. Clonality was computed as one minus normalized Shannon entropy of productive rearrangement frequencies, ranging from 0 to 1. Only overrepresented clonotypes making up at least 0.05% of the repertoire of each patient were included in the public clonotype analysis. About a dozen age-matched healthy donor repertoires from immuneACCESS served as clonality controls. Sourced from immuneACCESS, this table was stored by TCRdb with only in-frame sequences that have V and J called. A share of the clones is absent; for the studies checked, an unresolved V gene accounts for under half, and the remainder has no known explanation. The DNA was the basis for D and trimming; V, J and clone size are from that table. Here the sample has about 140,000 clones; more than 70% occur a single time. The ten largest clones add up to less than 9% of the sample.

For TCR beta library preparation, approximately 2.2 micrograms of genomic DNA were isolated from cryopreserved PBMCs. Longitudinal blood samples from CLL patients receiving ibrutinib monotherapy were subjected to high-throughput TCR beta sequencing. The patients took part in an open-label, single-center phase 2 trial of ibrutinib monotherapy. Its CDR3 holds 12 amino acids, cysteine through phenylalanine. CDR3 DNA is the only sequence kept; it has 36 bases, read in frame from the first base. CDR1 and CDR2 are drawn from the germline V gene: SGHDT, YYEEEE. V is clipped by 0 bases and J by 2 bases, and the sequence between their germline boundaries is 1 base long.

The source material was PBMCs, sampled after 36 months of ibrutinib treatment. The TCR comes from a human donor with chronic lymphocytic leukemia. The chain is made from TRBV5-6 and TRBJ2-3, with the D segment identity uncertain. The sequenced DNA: TGTGCCAGCAGCTTGGACACAGATACGCAGTATTTT. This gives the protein CASSLDTDTQYF.